The T cell receptor beta chain described here comes from a study of blood T cells in healthy people across ages. In its sample, this clonotype was seen a few times. Its matching antigen is unknown. Each donor gave approximately 9.1 milliliters of peripheral blood. The CDR3 sequence is 13 residues long. The germline V gene has CDR1 MNHNS and CDR2 SASEGT. V lost 6 bases to trimming and J lost 7 bases; unmatched junction nucleotides: 7. Findings and caveats of the study: Estimates of total diversity, which came from one million sequenced T cells, were considered to be underestimates.

The use of a sample-barcoded 5' primer and a J-beta primer mix characterized a second PCR of roughly 6 to 11 cycles. From the 5' RACE reads, TCRdb called clonotypes with MiXCR, one entry per CDR3 protein. Of approximately 780,000 distinct CDR3 sequences listed, roughly 25% are singletons. The same sample was also studied in work on T cells of mothers and their children. That source adds: Second-PCR primer M1S introduced sample barcodes and 2-4 random nucleotides. Researchers report slightly higher, though non-significant, overlap in related mother-child pairs than in unrelated pairs.

The sequence was collected from a boy aged 10-17 years in good health. The chain employs TRBV6-1 and TRBJ1-1; TRBD1 agrees at 8 bases. The specimen was blood. CDR3 region: CASRAGQGFEAFF. The CDR3 DNA is TGTGCCAGCAGGGCCGGACAGGGCTTTGAAGCTTTCTTT.